These T cell receptor beta chains were read from a single sample in a study of blood T cell repertoires in COVID-19. The assay was immunoSEQ multiplex PCR, and TCRdb's table has in-frame clones only and misses some. The sample includes 98,000 or so clones, around 84% of them seen just once. Sequencing was performed on peripheral blood. The receptor set was obtained from a woman in her fifties or sixties in a cohort sampled during active or convalescent COVID-19. Both conserved end residues are part of each CDR3. Each record gives: V gene, D gene, J gene, clone size, CDR3 protein, CDR3 DNA. The D gene is left open where the match is weak. Only some rows state a clone size, as once, few, many or a class for expanded clones.

TRBV6-5	.	TRBJ1-1	.	CASTRPGGNTEAFF	TGTGCCAGCACCCGCCCGGGAGGGAACACTGAAGCTTTCTTT
TRBV19	.	TRBJ1-1	.	CASSIGQQNTEAFF	TGTGCCAGTAGTATAGGACAACAGAACACTGAAGCTTTCTTT
TRBV29-1	TRBD1	TRBJ1-5	.	CSVVGQVDQPQHF	TGCAGCGTTGTGGGACAGGTGGATCAGCCCCAGCATTTT
TRBV5-1	TRBD1	TRBJ2-5	.	CASREGQGVQETQYF	TGCGCCAGCAGGGAGGGACAGGGGGTCCAAGAGACCCAGTACTTC
TRBV13	.	TRBJ2-5	once	CASSPFYGGWETQYF	TGTGCCAGCAGCCCGTTTTATGGGGGCTGGGAGACCCAGTACTTC
TRBV19	TRBD1	TRBJ1-4	few	CASSTQGAREKLFF	TGTGCCAGTAGTACACAGGGGGCGCGAGAAAAACTGTTTTTT
TRBV11-2	TRBD2	TRBJ2-5	.	CASSLLRTSGLSSQETQYF	TGTGCCAGCAGCTTATTACGGACTAGCGGGCTCTCGTCGCAAGAGACCCAGTACTTC
TRBV5-8	TRBD1	TRBJ1-1	.	CASSPTGEVTEAFF	TGTGCCAGCAGTCCCACAGGGGAAGTAACCGAAGCTTTCTTT
TRBV20-1	.	TRBJ2-1	.	CSARSQTGQFF	TGCAGTGCTAGAAGTCAAACGGGGCAGTTCTTC
TRBV3-1/TRBV3-2	TRBD1	TRBJ2-7	.	CASSQEHARTGAFYEQYF	TGTGCCAGCAGCCAAGAACACGCTAGGACAGGGGCTTTCTACGAGCAGTACTTC
TRBV4-1	.	TRBJ2-7	.	CASSQASALPNEQYF	TGCGCCAGCAGCCAGGCTAGCGCACTTCCCAACGAGCAGTACTTC
TRBV30	TRBD2	TRBJ2-1	.	CAWSVSRGVYNEQFF	TGTGCCTGGAGTGTCTCGCGGGGGGTCTACAATGAGCAGTTCTTC
TRBV21-1	.	TRBJ2-3	.	CASSPRASTDTQYF	TGTGCCAGCAGCCCCCGCGCTAGCACAGATACGCAGTATTTT
TRBV7-3	.	TRBJ1-1	.	CASRLELNTEAFF	TGTGCCAGCCGCTTGGAGCTGAACACTGAAGCTTTCTTT
TRBV27	.	TRBJ1-2	.	CASSLQGPYGYTF	TGTGCCAGCAGTTTACAGGGGCCCTATGGCTACACCTTC
TRBV6-4	TRBD1	TRBJ1-1	.	CASSSGGASTEAFF	TGTGCCAGCAGCTCAGGGGGCGCGAGCACTGAAGCTTTCTTT
TRBV3-1/TRBV3-2	.	TRBJ1-1	.	CASTRSGEAFF	TGTGCCAGCACCCGTTCAGGAGAAGCTTTCTTT
TRBV10-1	.	TRBJ2-3	.	CASSESGRSTDTQYF	TGCGCCAGCAGTGAGTCTGGTAGGAGTACAGATACGCAGTATTTT
TRBV29-1	.	TRBJ2-1	medium-sized	CSGRGSSYNEQFF	TGCAGCGGGCGGGGTAGCTCCTACAATGAGCAGTTCTTC
TRBV3-1/TRBV3-2	TRBD1	TRBJ2-7	.	CASSQVGRQGARGEQYF	TGTGCCAGCAGCCAAGTTGGTCGACAGGGGGCGAGGGGTGAGCAGTACTTC
TRBV7-2	TRBD1	TRBJ2-7	once	CASSFPGTAYEQYF	TGTGCCAGCAGCTTCCCCGGGACAGCTTACGAGCAGTACTTC
TRBV4-1	TRBD1	TRBJ2-7	once	CASSQPGTGYYEQYF	TGCGCCAGCAGCCAACCCGGGACAGGCTACTACGAGCAGTACTTC
TRBV6-5	TRBD1	TRBJ1-5	once	CASSYGGGGQPQHF	TGTGCCAGCAGTTACGGAGGGGGCGGCCAGCCCCAGCATTTT
TRBV3-1/TRBV3-2	.	TRBJ1-1	.	CASKNDRTLNTEAFF	TGTGCCAGCAAAAACGACAGGACGTTGAACACTGAAGCTTTCTTT
TRBV6-5	.	TRBJ1-1	.	CASSYTGNTEAFF	TGTGCCAGCAGTTATACAGGGAACACTGAAGCTTTCTTT
TRBV9	TRBD2	TRBJ2-5	.	CASSSHSGRSGETQYF	TGTGCCAGCAGCTCACATAGCGGGAGATCAGGAGAGACCCAGTACTTC
TRBV6-6	.	TRBJ2-7	once	CASNDRTYEQYF	TGTGCCAGCAACGACAGGACCTACGAGCAGTACTTC
TRBV23-1	.	TRBJ1-2	.	CASSQSSSLHNYGYTF	TGCGCCAGCAGTCAATCTAGCAGCCTTCATAACTATGGCTACACCTTC
TRBV2	.	TRBJ1-2	once	CAVPSGGYGYTF	TGTGCCGTACCCTCCGGGGGTTATGGCTACACCTTC
TRBV9	TRBD1	TRBJ1-3	.	CASSPPVTGTGNTIYF	TGTGCCAGCAGCCCCCCGGTGACAGGGACTGGAAACACCATATATTTT
TRBV7-9	.	TRBJ2-3	.	CASSFGGTDTQYF	TGTGCCAGCAGCTTCGGTGGCACAGATACGCAGTATTTT
TRBV7-2	.	TRBJ2-4	.	CASSTRWGPRYF	TGTGCCAGCAGCACGAGGTGGGGCCCTAGGTACTTC
TRBV7-2	.	TRBJ2-5	many	CASSLEGRETQYF	TGTGCCAGCAGCTTAGAGGGGAGGGAGACCCAGTACTTC
TRBV24-1	.	TRBJ2-7	.	CATSSTFSYEQYF	TGTGCCACCTCTAGCACCTTCTCCTACGAGCAGTACTTC
TRBV25-1	TRBD1	TRBJ2-7	.	CASSDVQGQGTYEQYF	TGTGCCAGCAGTGACGTCCAGGGACAGGGGACCTACGAGCAGTACTTC
TRBV4-1	.	TRBJ2-5	.	CASSQDAEGPRETQYF	TGCGCCAGCAGTCAAGATGCGGAGGGTCCTCGAGAGACCCAGTACTTC
TRBV28	TRBD1	TRBJ2-1	.	CASSGQGVYNEQFF	TGTGCCAGCAGTGGACAGGGGGTTTACAATGAGCAGTTCTTC
TRBV29-1	.	TRBJ2-2	.	CSVVSRVETGELFF	TGCAGCGTTGTATCGCGGGTAGAGACCGGGGAGCTGTTTTTT
TRBV3-1/TRBV3-2	.	TRBJ2-3	.	CASSWAQSTDTQYF	TGTGCCAGCAGCTGGGCGCAGAGCACAGATACGCAGTATTTT
TRBV28	.	TRBJ1-6	.	CASSSGYNSPLHF	TGTGCCAGCAGTTCAGGTTATAATTCACCCCTCCACTTT
TRBV5-8	TRBD2	TRBJ2-1	.	CASNPREGYYNEQFF	TGTGCCAGCAACCCTAGGGAGGGCTACTACAATGAGCAGTTCTTC